The 26 T cell receptor beta chains given below trace back to one sample, sequenced in a study of T cell responses to AZD1222 COVID-19 vaccine (dated by TCRdb to the early 2020s). Taken with the paper, the label for time point translates to: about 28 days (+/-7) after the second vaccine dose. Library preparation employed the immunoSEQ multiplex PCR assay. Drawn from immuneACCESS, this table holds only the in-frame rearrangements with V and J called that TCRdb kept. Clones are partly lost; checked studies trace under half to an unresolved V gene and leave the rest unexplained. The sample data list about 160,000 clones, and approximately 88% of these were observed just once. The top ten clones comprise roughly 4% of the sample. The source was peripheral blood, collected 28 days after the second AZD1222 dose. The source of these receptors is an adult who received the AZD1222 COVID-19 vaccine.

This chain uses TRBV7-8 with TRBJ1-1; D is uncertain. Trimming stripped 3 bases from V and 4 bases from J, with 21 bases between. This CDR3 is built from 17 residues. Germline V gene sequence: CDR1 SGHVS, CDR2 FQNEAQ. The CDR3 DNA sequence: TGTGCCAGCAGCTTCCTCCCACAACAGCTCAAGGGCACTGAAGCTTTCTTT. This sequence encodes CASSFLPQQLKGTEAFF.

This clone was observed once. CDR3 loop: CASRSTGLNTEAFF. CDR3 nucleotide sequence: TGTGCCAGCAGATCGACAGGGCTGAACACTGAAGCTTTCTTT. The V and J genes are TRBV5-8 and TRBJ1-1; TRBD1 agrees at 7 bases. The CDR3 loop spans 14 amino acids. Germline V gene lookup returns CDR1 SGHTS and CDR2 YDEGEE. Losses at the gene ends were 5 bases for V and 0 bases for J; bases not matched to a gene: 4. The complete variable domain, with remaining parts taken from reference TRBV5-8 and TRBJ1-1, reads EAGVTQSPTHLIKTRGQQATLRCSPISGHTSVYWYQQALGLGLQFLLWYDEGEERNRGNFPPRFSGRQFPNYSSELNVNALELEDSALYLCASRSTGLNTEAFFGQGTRLTVV.

The chain has TRBV5-1 and TRBJ1-2, with D perhaps TRBD1 (5 bases). The CDR3 is made up of 15 amino acids. The ends were cut back, 4 bases at V and 7 bases at J, with 20 bases in the middle. Germline assignment: CDR1 SGHRS and CDR2 YFSETQ. The CDR3, as DNA: TGCGCCAGCAGCGTCGGTGGAGGGGAGGTCGGTGGCTACACCTTC. This gives the protein CASSVGGGEVGGYTF. Supplemented by reference TRBV5-1 and TRBJ1-2, the full variable domain reads KAGVTQTPRYLIKTRGQQVTLSCSPISGHRSVSWYQQTPGQGLQFLFEYFSETQRNKGNFPGRFSGRQFSNSRSEMNVSTLELGDSALYLCASSVGGGEVGGYTFGSGTRLTVV.

In nucleotides, the CDR3 is TGTGCCAGCAGGCACAGGAACACCGGGGAGCTGTTTTTT. Amino acid sequence: CASRHRNTGELFF. V usage is TRBV12-3 or TRBV12-4 and J usage is TRBJ2-2; D call uncertain. Trimming left V 6 bases short and J 1 base short, with 6 bases between. CDR3 size: 13 residues.

The rearrangement links TRBV30 to TRBJ1-5; D call uncertain. Trimming pared 1 base from V and 2 bases from J, leaving 9 bases between. CDR3 size: 14 residues. Germline V gene data show CDR1 as GTSNPN and CDR2 as SVGIG (reference sequence). The CDR3 loop is CAWSGAVGNQPQHF. The CDR3 DNA reads TGTGCCTGGAGTGGGGCTGTCGGCAATCAGCCCCAGCATTTT.

V usage is TRBV29-1 and J usage is TRBJ2-7; D perhaps matches TRBD1 (6 bases). Germline CDR1 and CDR2: SQVTM and ANQGSEA. CDR3 length: 13 amino acids. V was cut by 8 bases and J by 1 base, with 15 bases left in between. CDR3 residues: CSIVAGVSYEQYF. CDR3 nucleotides: TGCAGCATTGTGGCAGGGGTATCCTACGAGCAGTACTTC.

The chain joins TRBV19 to TRBJ2-2; 10 positions agree with TRBD2. The junction had 1 base not matched to a gene; V was cut back by 5 bases and J by 1 base. The germline V gene has CDR1 LNHDA and CDR2 SQIVND (reference sequence). This CDR3 comprises 15 residues. The CDR3 spells CASSRTSGNTGELFF. As DNA, the CDR3 is TGTGCCAGTAGTCGGACTAGCGGGAACACCGGGGAGCTGTTTTTT.

This clone occurred once. The chain carries TRBV11-3 and TRBJ1-1; unclear D gene. Germline-derived CDR1 and CDR2 are SGHNT and YENEEA. V gave up 0 bases and J gave up 4 bases, with 6 bases separating them. The CDR3 is made up of 13 amino acids. The CDR3 DNA reads TGTGCCAGCAGCTTAGATCTGAGCACTGAAGCTTTCTTT. The encoded protein is CASSLDLSTEAFF.

The chain recombines TRBV6-5 with TRBJ2-7; no clear D gene. Germline CDR1 and CDR2: MNHEY and SVGAGI. The CDR3 runs to 13 residues. Trimming pared 6 bases from V and 0 bases from J, leaving 9 bases between. For the CDR3, the DNA is TGTGCCAGCAGACCGGCCAGCTCCTACGAGCAGTACTTC. Encoded protein: CASRPASSYEQYF.

The rearrangement links TRBV9 to TRBJ1-6; TRBD1 matches at 8 bases. This CDR3 has 18 amino acids. V lost 6 bases to trimming and J lost 8 bases; unmatched junction nucleotides: 19. The germline CDR1 and CDR2 sequences are SGDLS and YYNGEE. The chain's CDR3 is CASTRGGQGAILDSPLHF. The DNA of the CDR3 is TGTGCCAGCACCCGGGGGGGGCAGGGGGCTATTTTGGATTCACCCCTCCACTTT.

The CDR3 spells CASSRPGAYEQYF. The CDR3 bases are TGTGCCAGCAGCCGACCCGGGGCCTACGAGCAGTACTTC. The rearrangement links TRBV5-8 to TRBJ2-7; D possibly corresponds to TRBD2 (5 bases). This CDR3 has 13 amino acids. V was shortened by 4 bases and J by 2 bases, with 10 bases between the two germline ends. Germline V CDR1 and CDR2: SGHTS, YDEGEE.

The CDR3 DNA reads TGCGCCAGCAGGCCCAGGGGGCATCTCGGTGAGCAGTTCTTC. The encoded protein is CASRPRGHLGEQFF. This rearrangement joins TRBV4-3 to TRBJ2-1, with 8 bases that match TRBD1. The V segment lost 6 bases and the J segment 9 bases; nucleotides outside the gene matches: 10. Germline-derived CDR1 and CDR2 are LGHNA and YSLEER. CDR3 length equals 14 residues.

The chain is built from TRBV5-1 and TRBJ2-2; no clear D gene. V was pared by 5 bases and J by 1 base, with 12 bases between. The germline gives CDR1 SGHRS, CDR2 YFSETQ. The CDR3 has 15 amino acids. The CDR3 DNA sequence: TGCGCCAGCAGTGCCACCATTCTGAACACCGGGGAGCTGTTTTTT. Protein sequence: CASSATILNTGELFF. Complete variable domain (other parts from reference TRBV5-1 and TRBJ2-2): KAGVTQTPRYLIKTRGQQVTLSCSPISGHRSVSWYQQTPGQGLQFLFEYFSETQRNKGNFPGRFSGRQFSNSRSEMNVSTLELGDSALYLCASSATILNTGELFFGEGSRLTVL.

This clone was seen only once. The V and J genes are TRBV9 and TRBJ2-1; no firm D call. The ends were cut back, 2 bases at V and 8 bases at J, with 8 bases in the middle. CDR3 length: 12 amino acids. Looked up from germline, CDR1 is SGDLS and CDR2 is YYNGEE. CDR3 sequence reads: CASSVKGHEQFF. DNA for the CDR3: TGTGCCAGCAGCGTCAAGGGTCATGAGCAGTTCTTC.

The V call is TRBV4-3, the J call TRBJ1-5; 10 positions agree with TRBD1. The CDR3 covers 15 residues. The trim removed 3 bases at V and 5 bases at J, leaving 4 bases unmatched. Germline-derived CDR1 and CDR2 are LGHNA and YSLEER. The DNA for the CDR3 is TGCGCCAGCAGCCAGGACAGGGGGTCTGATCAGCCCCAGCATTTT. Its translation: CASSQDRGSDQPQHF.

The chain carries TRBV7-8 and TRBJ1-2; 8 bases agree with TRBD1. The CDR3 covers 14 residues. The germline V gene has CDR1 SGHVS and CDR2 FQNEAQ. The trim removed 5 bases at V and 4 bases at J, leaving 6 bases unmatched. CDR3 nucleotide sequence: TGTGCCAGCAGCACCGGACAGGGACCCTATGGCTACACCTTC. It yields the protein CASSTGQGPYGYTF.

The chain has TRBV20-1 and TRBJ1-3, with D possibly being TRBD1 (6 bases). V was trimmed by 6 bases and J by 7 bases, leaving 10 bases between them. Germline loops: CDR1 DFQATT, CDR2 SNEGSKA (reference sequence). The CDR3 runs to 11 residues. CDR3 sequence: CSALQGNTIYF. In DNA, the CDR3 is TGCAGTGCCCTCCAGGGGAACACCATATATTTT.

The V call is TRBV12-3 or TRBV12-4, the J call TRBJ2-7; D gene unclear. This CDR3 contains 13 residues. V was cut by 4 bases and J by 3 bases, with 10 bases left in between. CDR3 DNA: TGTGCCAGCAGTTGGAAGTTGGACTACGAGCAGTACTTC. This encodes CASSWKLDYEQYF.

The chain recombines TRBV2 with TRBJ2-7; no clear D gene. Trimming took 2 bases from V and 4 from J, leaving 18 bases between them. The CDR3 loop spans 16 amino acids. Germline CDR1 and CDR2: SNHLY and FYNNEI. The CDR3 is CASSEILDQYRYEQYF. The DNA for the CDR3 is TGTGCCAGCAGTGAAATACTGGATCAGTATCGGTACGAGCAGTACTTC.

The chain is built from TRBV5-1 and TRBJ2-2; TRBD2 matches at 10 bases. CDR1 is SGHRS and CDR2 is YFSETQ in the germline V gene. The CDR3 runs 16 residues. V lost 4 bases, J lost 5 bases, and 8 bases stayed unmatched. The CDR3 region is CASSQMERGGTGELFF. The CDR3 DNA reads TGCGCCAGCAGCCAGATGGAGCGGGGGGGAACCGGGGAGCTGTTTTTT.

This chain links TRBV7-2 with TRBJ1-4; TRBD1 is a possible D gene (6 bases). V was shortened by 5 bases and J by 8 bases, with 18 bases between the two germline ends. This CDR3 region has 15 residues. Germline V CDR1 and CDR2: SGHTA, FQGNSA. Here the CDR3 reads CASSGTGGAGEKLFF. The CDR3 DNA is TGTGCCAGCAGCGGCACTGGGGGCGCGGGGGAAAAACTGTTTTTT.

The rearrangement joins TRBV7-3 to TRBJ2-7; D is uncertain. The CDR3 loop spans 15 amino acids. Per the germline V gene, CDR1 is SGHTA and CDR2 is FQGTGA. Trimming removed 0 bases from V and 2 bases from J, with 11 bases in between. CDR3 in amino acids: CASSLTHGGAYEQYF. In DNA form, the CDR3 reads TGTGCCAGCAGCTTAACCCACGGCGGAGCCTACGAGCAGTACTTC.

This chain links TRBV5-4 with TRBJ2-2, with D perhaps matching TRBD2 (6 bases). The V end lost 0 bases, the J end lost 7 bases, and 10 bases lay between the germline ends. The CDR3 sequence is 14 residues long. Germline assignment: CDR1 SGHNT and CDR2 YYREEE (reference sequence). Here the CDR3 DNA reads TGTGCCAGCAGCTTGGATAGGGAGGACGGGGAGCTGTTTTTT. Residues: CASSLDREDGELFF. Full variable domain (rest looked up from reference TRBV5-4 and TRBJ2-2): ETGVTQSPTHLIKTRGQQVTLRCSSQSGHNTVSWYQQALGQGPQFIFQYYREEENGRGNFPPRFSGLQFPNYSSELNVNALELDDSALYLCASSLDREDGELFFGEGSRLTVL.

J is TRBJ1-2 and V is TRBV11-2, with 7 bases that match TRBD1. The CDR3 loop spans 13 amino acids. The germline gives CDR1 SGHAT, CDR2 FQNNGV. With V trimmed by 1 base and J by 8 bases, 4 bases remained unmatched. The CDR3 region is CASSLADRSGYTF. CDR3 nucleotide sequence: TGTGCCAGCAGCTTAGCGGACAGGTCCGGCTACACCTTC.

V is TRBV3-1 (or the pseudogene TRBV3-2) and J is TRBJ2-3, with unresolved D. Trimming cost V 1 base and J 6 bases, with 2 bases left between them. CDR1 is LGHDT and CDR2 is YNNKEL in the germline V gene (reference sequence). The CDR3 covers 11 residues. The CDR3 sequence: CASSQADTQYF. CDR3 coding DNA: TGTGCCAGCAGCCAAGCGGATACGCAGTATTTT.

This clone was observed once. This chain links TRBV5-6 with TRBJ1-3, with D unclear. This CDR3 has 12 amino acids. Trimming took 0 bases from V and 4 from J, leaving 2 bases between them. Germline CDR1 is SGHDT and CDR2 is YYEEEE. CDR3 sequence: CASSLGGNTIYF. CDR3 DNA sequence: TGTGCCAGCAGCTTGGGAGGAAACACCATATATTTT.